Shown below are 24 T cell receptor beta chains from a single sample sequenced in a study of blood T cell repertoires in COVID-19. Assay: immunoSEQ multiplex PCR; the TCRdb copy retains only in-frame clones and omits some. The sample lists approximately 96,000 clones, approximately 91% occurring once. Source material: peripheral blood. The receptors here all came from a man aged 55 to 70 with acute or convalescent COVID-19.

The chain uses TRBV10-2 and TRBJ2-1, with a tentative D call TRBD2 (6 bases). Trimming stripped 6 bases from V and 3 bases from J, with 21 bases between. CDR1 and CDR2 (germline): WSHSY, SAAADI. CDR3 length equals 17 residues. The CDR3 nucleotides read TGCGCCAGCAGCGCACGGCAGTGGGACTCAAGCTACAATGAGCAGTTCTTC. It yields the protein CASSARQWDSSYNEQFF.

The chain uses TRBV15 and TRBJ2-1, with 8 bases fitting TRBD2. The CDR3 has 16 amino acids. The trim removed 0 bases at V and 3 bases at J, leaving 4 bases unmatched. CDR1 LNHNV and CDR2 YYDKDF come from the germline V gene (reference sequence). CDR3 region: CATSRDGGRNYNEQFF. The CDR3 DNA reads as TGTGCCACCAGCAGAGATGGCGGGAGGAACTACAATGAGCAGTTCTTC.

This rearrangement joins TRBV29-1 to TRBJ1-4, with TRBD1 identical over 9 bases. Germline CDR1 is SQVTM and CDR2 is ANQGSEA. The CDR3 is made up of 13 amino acids. Losses at the gene ends were 5 bases for V and 8 bases for J; bases not matched to a gene: 6. CDR3 DNA: TGCAGCGTTTCCGGGACAGGGACGGAAAAACTGTTTTTT. Its protein is CSVSGTGTEKLFF. The variable domain in full, completed from reference TRBV29-1 and TRBJ1-4, reads SAVISQKPSRDICQRGTSLTIQCQVDSQVTMMFWYRQQPGQSLTLIATANQGSEATYESGFVIDKFPISRPNLTFSTLTVSNMSPEDSSIYLCSVSGTGTEKLFFGSGTQLSVL.

The chain is built from TRBV9 and TRBJ2-2, with D tentatively TRBD2 (5 bases). V was trimmed by 7 bases and J by 5 bases, leaving 9 bases between them. The CDR3 is 12 residues long. From germline, CDR1 is SGDLS and CDR2 YYNGEE. The DNA of the CDR3 is TGTGCCAGCGAGAGAGGGACCGGGGAGCTGTTTTTT. This sequence encodes CASERGTGELFF.

The sample holds one count of this clone. The V gene is TRBV7-9, the J gene TRBJ1-4; no clear D. V gave up 5 bases and J gave up 5 bases, with 15 bases separating them. CDR1 is SEHNR and CDR2 is FQNEAQ in the germline V gene (reference sequence). The CDR3 has 15 amino acids. CDR3 sequence (DNA): TGTGCCAGCAGCAAAACCCTGCTATGGAATGAAAAACTGTTTTTT. This encodes CASSKTLLWNEKLFF.

The CDR3 DNA reads TGTGCCAGCAGTGTGCCCAGGGTTAAGACTAATGAAAAACTGTTTTTT. Translated: CASSVPRVKTNEKLFF. V gene TRBV6-1 combines with J gene TRBJ1-4, with D possibly TRBD1 on 5 matching bases. The CDR3 runs to 16 residues. The V and J ends lost 4 bases and 2 bases respectively, with 14 bases between them. CDR1 and CDR2 (germline): MNHNS, SASEGT.

The rearrangement uses TRBV11-2 and TRBJ2-1; perhaps TRBD1 as D (5 bases). Germline values: CDR1 SGHAT, CDR2 FQNNGV. V lost 3 bases, J lost 6 bases, and 6 bases lay in between. CDR3 length equals 12 residues. CDR3 loop: CASSFRGNEQFF. DNA for the CDR3: TGTGCCAGCAGCTTTAGGGGCAATGAGCAGTTCTTC.

The J gene is TRBJ2-7, the V gene TRBV3-1 (or the pseudogene TRBV3-2); 10 bases fit TRBD1. Germline-derived CDR1 and CDR2 are LGHDT and YNNKEL (reference sequence). Trimming cost V 2 bases and J 5 bases; bases outside gene matches: 9. This CDR3 is 16 amino acids long. The CDR3 nucleotides are TGTGCCAGCAGCCAACTCCGACAGGGGGCTCGAGACGAGCAGTACTTC. Its protein product is CASSQLRQGARDEQYF.

This clone occurred many times. This chain connects TRBV6-1 to TRBJ1-4; D perhaps matches TRBD1 (6 bases). Trimming left V 3 bases short and J 7 bases short, with 15 bases between. Germline-derived CDR1 and CDR2 are MNHNS and SASEGT. The CDR3 runs to 15 residues. The CDR3 DNA is TGTGCCAGCAGTGAGGAAGGGGGAGCTCCTGAAAAACTGTTTTTT. Protein: CASSEEGGAPEKLFF.

V and J are TRBV11-2 and TRBJ2-3; D is possibly TRBD2 (5 bases). CDR3 length equals 15 residues. The ends were cut back, 6 bases at V and 0 bases at J, with 13 bases in the middle. Germline CDR1 and CDR2: SGHAT and FQNNGV. CDR3 region: CASSSGLVSTDTQYF. CDR3 in DNA: TGTGCCAGCAGTTCCGGACTGGTTAGCACAGATACGCAGTATTTT.

This chain links TRBV6-6 with TRBJ1-2; D possibly corresponds to TRBD1 (6 bases). The CDR3 is 14 residues long. The germline CDR1 and CDR2 sequences are MNHNY and SVGAGI (reference sequence). The germline V and J ends were trimmed by 2 bases and 6 bases, with 13 bases remaining between them. In DNA form, the CDR3 reads TGTGCCAGCAGTTACGGGGGCTCTTGGGATGGCTACACCTTC. Translation: CASSYGGSWDGYTF.

The V and J genes are TRBV4-2 and TRBJ1-1; unclear D gene. Germline V gene data show CDR1 as LGHNA and CDR2 as YNFKEQ. The CDR3 loop spans 13 amino acids. Trimming took 2 bases from V and 3 from J, leaving 7 bases between them. CDR3 DNA sequence: TGTGCCAGCAGCCAAAAGAGGGACACTGAAGCTTTCTTT. Amino acid sequence: CASSQKRDTEAFF.

This clone was found a few times. The chain employs TRBV4-3 and TRBJ2-7, with D perhaps TRBD2 (6 bases). V was clipped by 0 bases and J by 0 bases, with 15 bases between them. The germline V gene encodes CDR1 LGHNA and CDR2 YSLEER. CDR3 length: 17 residues. CDR3 region: CASSQDIGAGSSYEQYF. DNA of the CDR3: TGCGCCAGCAGCCAAGATATAGGGGCGGGGAGCTCCTACGAGCAGTACTTC.

V usage is TRBV27 and J usage is TRBJ2-3; 12 bases agree with TRBD2. The germline V gene encodes CDR1 MNHEY and CDR2 SMNVEV (reference sequence). The CDR3 is made up of 15 amino acids. The V segment lost 3 bases and the J segment 6 bases; nucleotides outside the gene matches: 4. CDR3 nucleotide sequence: TGTGCCAGCAGTTTTGGGACTAGCGGGTGGGATACGCAGTATTTT. It is translated as CASSFGTSGWDTQYF.

The CDR3 DNA follows: TGTGCCAGCAGCGTAGATGCAGGGGGGCTGGCTGGAAACACCATATATTTT. Its protein is CASSVDAGGLAGNTIYF. The rearrangement joins TRBV9 to TRBJ1-3; TRBD1 matches 7 bases. The CDR3 is 17 residues long. V shed 0 bases, J shed 2 bases, and the junction held 8 bases outside the gene matches. CDR1 and CDR2 (germline): SGDLS, YYNGEE.

The CDR3 loop reads CASTRGLPGTGELFF. The CDR3 region has the DNA TGTGCCAGCACCCGGGGATTACCGGGTACCGGGGAGCTGTTTTTT. The chain has TRBV28 and TRBJ2-2; TRBD2 is a possible D gene (5 bases). Germline V CDR1 and CDR2: MDHEN, SYDVKM. CDR3 length: 15 residues. V lost 7 bases and J 5 bases, leaving 17 bases between the germline ends.

The genes are TRBV2 and TRBJ2-1; 8 nucleotides line up with TRBD2. This CDR3 spans 14 amino acids. V trimming: 7 bases; J trimming: 4 bases; junction bases outside the gene matches: 6. Germline V gene sequence: CDR1 SNHLY, CDR2 FYNNEI. Written as DNA, the CDR3 is TGTGCCAGCAAGGGTCGGGAGGGTTACAATGAGCAGTTCTTC. This gives the protein CASKGREGYNEQFF.

V and J are TRBV6-6 and TRBJ2-1; maybe TRBD1 (6 bases). Trimming pared 5 bases from V and 5 bases from J, leaving 16 bases between. The CDR3 consists of 15 residues. The V gene's germline CDR1 is MNHNY and CDR2 SVGAGI (reference sequence). This CDR3 reads CASSLLRTANNEQFF. The CDR3 region has the DNA TGTGCCAGCAGTCTACTAAGGACAGCAAACAATGAGCAGTTCTTC.

The gene calls are TRBV9 and TRBJ2-3; 8 nucleotides align to TRBD1. V shed 0 bases and J 2 bases; nucleotides not matched to a gene: 5. The CDR3 totals 16 residues. Per the germline V gene, CDR1 is SGDLS and CDR2 is YYNGEE. Here the CDR3 reads CASSVAVTGDTDTQYF. The CDR3 DNA is TGTGCCAGCAGCGTAGCCGTGACAGGGGACACAGATACGCAGTATTTT.

This chain connects TRBV19 to TRBJ1-4, with D uncertain. The V gene's germline CDR1 is LNHDA and CDR2 SQIVND (reference sequence). Trimming pared 3 bases from V and 4 bases from J, leaving 3 bases between. CDR3 size: 12 residues. The CDR3 is CASSILNEKLFF. In DNA form, the CDR3 reads TGTGCCAGTAGTATCCTTAATGAAAAACTGTTTTTT.

The CDR3 DNA sequence: TGTGCCAGCAGCGTATCCGGCGGGAGGGAGCAGTTCTTC. Translation: CASSVSGGREQFF. The chain recombines TRBV9 with TRBJ2-1; 8 nucleotides match TRBD2. Germline-derived CDR1 and CDR2 are SGDLS and YYNGEE. CDR3 length: 13 amino acids. The junction had 4 bases not matched to a gene; V was cut back by 1 base and J by 10 bases.

The chain is built from TRBV6-5 and TRBJ1-2, with TRBD1 matching 8 bases. The germline CDR1 and CDR2 sequences are MNHEY and SVGAGI. The CDR3 spans 15 residues. Trimming took 5 bases from V and 4 from J; bases not matched to a gene: 9. The CDR3 nucleotides read TGTGCCAGCAGTAGAACCGGACAGGGATCCTATGGCTACACCTTC. Its translation: CASSRTGQGSYGYTF.

The chain links TRBV6-5 to TRBJ2-7; 10 nucleotides align to TRBD1. V shed 6 bases, J shed 6 bases, and the junction held 8 bases outside the gene matches. The CDR3 runs 14 residues. Germline assignment: CDR1 MNHEY and CDR2 SVGAGI. For the CDR3, the DNA is TGTGCCAGCAGGACAGGGGGCGCGTCCCTCGAGCAGTACTTC. This encodes CASRTGGASLEQYF.

The V gene is TRBV19, the J gene TRBJ2-7, with D perhaps TRBD2 (5 bases). The V gene lost 5 bases and the J gene lost 4 bases, with 15 bases spanning the gap. The CDR3 extends over 14 amino acids. Germline V CDR1 and CDR2: LNHDA, SQIVND (reference sequence). In nucleotides, the CDR3 is TGTGCCAGTAGTCTGGGAACTGCGGGTTACGAGCAGTACTTC. Protein product: CASSLGTAGYEQYF.